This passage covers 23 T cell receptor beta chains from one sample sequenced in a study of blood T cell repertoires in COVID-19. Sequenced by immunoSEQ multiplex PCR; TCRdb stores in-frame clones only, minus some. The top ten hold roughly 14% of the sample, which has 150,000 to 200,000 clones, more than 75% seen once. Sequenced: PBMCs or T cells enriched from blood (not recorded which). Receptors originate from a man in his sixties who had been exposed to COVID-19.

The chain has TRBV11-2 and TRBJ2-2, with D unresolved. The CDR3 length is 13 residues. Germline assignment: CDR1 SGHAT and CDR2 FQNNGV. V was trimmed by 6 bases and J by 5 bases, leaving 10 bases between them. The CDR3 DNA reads TGTGCCAGCAGGGTAGTGTGGACCGGGGAGCTGTTTTTT. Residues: CASRVVWTGELFF.

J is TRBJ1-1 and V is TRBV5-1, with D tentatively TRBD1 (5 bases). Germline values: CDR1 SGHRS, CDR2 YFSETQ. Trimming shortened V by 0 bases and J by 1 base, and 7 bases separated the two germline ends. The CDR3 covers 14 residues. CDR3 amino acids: CASSLGGGNTEAFF. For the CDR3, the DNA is TGCGCCAGCAGCTTGGGGGGCGGGAACACTGAAGCTTTCTTT.

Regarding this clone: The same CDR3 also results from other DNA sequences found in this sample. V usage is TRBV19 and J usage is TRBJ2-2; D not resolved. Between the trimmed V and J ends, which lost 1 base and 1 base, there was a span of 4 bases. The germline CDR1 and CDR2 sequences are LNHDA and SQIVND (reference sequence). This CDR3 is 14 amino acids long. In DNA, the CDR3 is TGTGCCAGTAGTATAGGGCAGAACACCGGGGAGCTGTTTTTT. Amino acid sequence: CASSIGQNTGELFF.

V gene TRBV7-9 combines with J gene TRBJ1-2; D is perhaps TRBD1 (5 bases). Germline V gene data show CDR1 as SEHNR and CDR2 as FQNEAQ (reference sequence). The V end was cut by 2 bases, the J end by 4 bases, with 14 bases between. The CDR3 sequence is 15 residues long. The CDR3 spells CASSLFGDRGYGYTF. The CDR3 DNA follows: TGTGCCAGCAGCTTATTTGGAGATAGGGGCTATGGCTACACCTTC.

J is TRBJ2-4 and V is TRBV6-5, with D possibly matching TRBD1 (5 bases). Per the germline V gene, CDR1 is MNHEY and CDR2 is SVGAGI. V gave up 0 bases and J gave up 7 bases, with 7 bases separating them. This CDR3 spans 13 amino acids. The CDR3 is CASSYSGDNIQYF. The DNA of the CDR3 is TGTGCCAGCAGTTACTCAGGGGATAACATTCAGTACTTC.

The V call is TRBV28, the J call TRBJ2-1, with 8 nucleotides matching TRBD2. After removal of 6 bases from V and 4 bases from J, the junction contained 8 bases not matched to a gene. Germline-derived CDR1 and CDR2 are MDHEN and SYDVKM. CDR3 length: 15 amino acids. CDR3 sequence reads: CASRAASGPYNEQFF. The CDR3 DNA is TGTGCCAGCAGGGCGGCTAGCGGGCCGTACAATGAGCAGTTCTTC. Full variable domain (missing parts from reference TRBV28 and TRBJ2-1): DVKVTQSSRYLVKRTGEKVFLECVQDMDHENMFWYRQDPGLGLRLIYFSYDVKMKEKGDIPEGYSVSREKKERFSLILESASTNQTSMYLCASRAASGPYNEQFFGPGTRLTVL.

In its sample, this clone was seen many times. The CDR3 loop is CASSSPLLSAFF. The CDR3 DNA reads TGTGCCAGCAGTAGCCCACTCTTGAGCGCTTTCTTT. This chain connects TRBV11-3 to TRBJ1-1; D gene uncertain. This CDR3 is 12 amino acids long. The ends were cut back, 6 bases at V and 11 bases at J, with 16 bases in the middle. Germline V CDR1 and CDR2: SGHNT, YENEEA.

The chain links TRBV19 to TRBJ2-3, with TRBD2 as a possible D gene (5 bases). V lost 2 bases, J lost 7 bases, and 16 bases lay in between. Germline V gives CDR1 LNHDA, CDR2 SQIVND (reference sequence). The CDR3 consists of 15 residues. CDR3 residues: CASSIFPSGGYTQYF. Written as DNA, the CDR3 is TGTGCCAGTAGTATATTCCCCTCAGGAGGCTATACGCAGTATTTT. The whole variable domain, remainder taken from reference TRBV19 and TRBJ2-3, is DGGITQSPKYLFRKEGQNVTLSCEQNLNHDAMYWYRQDPGQGLRLIYYSQIVNDFQKGDIAEGYSVSREKKESFPLTVTSAQKNPTAFYLCASSIFPSGGYTQYFGPGTRLTVL.

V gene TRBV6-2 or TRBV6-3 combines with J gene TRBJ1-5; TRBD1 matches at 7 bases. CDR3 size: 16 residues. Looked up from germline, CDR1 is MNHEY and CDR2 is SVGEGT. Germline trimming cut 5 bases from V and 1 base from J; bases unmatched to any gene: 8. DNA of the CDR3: TGTGCCAGCAGTGATCGACAGGGTTGGAGCAATCAGCCCCAGCATTTT. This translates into CASSDRQGWSNQPQHF.

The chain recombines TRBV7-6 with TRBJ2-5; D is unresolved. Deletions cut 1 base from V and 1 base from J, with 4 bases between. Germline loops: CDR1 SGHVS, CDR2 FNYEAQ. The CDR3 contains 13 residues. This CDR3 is CASSLVVQETQYF. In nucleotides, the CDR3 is TGTGCCAGCAGCTTAGTCGTCCAAGAGACCCAGTACTTC.

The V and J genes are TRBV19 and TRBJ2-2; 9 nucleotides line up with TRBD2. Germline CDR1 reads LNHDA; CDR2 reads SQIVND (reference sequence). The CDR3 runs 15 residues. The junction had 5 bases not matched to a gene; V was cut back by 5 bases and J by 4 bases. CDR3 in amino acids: CASSWSTSGTGELFF. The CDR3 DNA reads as TGTGCCAGTAGTTGGTCGACTAGCGGCACCGGGGAGCTGTTTTTT.

The CDR3 sequence: CASSEGHGGPYEQYF. Here the CDR3 DNA reads TGTGCCAGCAGTGAGGGACACGGGGGGCCCTACGAGCAGTACTTC. The rearrangement uses TRBV2 and TRBJ2-7; possible D gene TRBD2, 7 bases. From germline, CDR1 is SNHLY and CDR2 FYNNEI. V lost 3 bases to trimming and J lost 2 bases, with 14 bases between them. CDR3 size: 15 residues.

This CDR3 is CASSVRPTRSFENTEAFF. CDR3 in DNA: TGTGCCAGCAGCGTTAGACCGACACGGTCGTTCGAGAACACTGAAGCTTTCTTT. The chain employs TRBV9 and TRBJ1-1; D is unresolved. V lost 2 bases and J 1 base, leaving 21 bases between the germline ends. Germline CDR1 reads SGDLS; CDR2 reads YYNGEE. This CDR3 is 18 amino acids long. The full variable domain, with the rest looked up from reference TRBV9 and TRBJ1-1, is DSGVTQTPKHLITATGQRVTLRCSPRSGDLSVYWYQQSLDQGLQFLIQYYNGEERAKGNILERFSAQQFPDLHSELNLSSLELGDSALYFCASSVRPTRSFENTEAFFGQGTRLTVV.

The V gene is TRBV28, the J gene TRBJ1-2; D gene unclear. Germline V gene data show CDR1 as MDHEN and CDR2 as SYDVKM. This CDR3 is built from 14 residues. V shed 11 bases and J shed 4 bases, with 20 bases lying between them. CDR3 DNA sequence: TGTGCCCTGTCTGAGAGGCGTTTGGCCTATGGCTACACCTTC. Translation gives CALSERRLAYGYTF.

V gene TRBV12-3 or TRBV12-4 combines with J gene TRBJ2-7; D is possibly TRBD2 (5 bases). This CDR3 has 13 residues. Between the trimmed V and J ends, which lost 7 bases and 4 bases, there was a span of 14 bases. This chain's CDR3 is CASTWASRYEQYF. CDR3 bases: TGTGCCAGCACCTGGGCTAGCAGATACGAGCAGTACTTC.

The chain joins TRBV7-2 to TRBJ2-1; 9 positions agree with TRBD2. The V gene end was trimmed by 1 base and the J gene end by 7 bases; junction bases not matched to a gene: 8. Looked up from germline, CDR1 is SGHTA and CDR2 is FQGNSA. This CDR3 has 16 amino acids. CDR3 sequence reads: CASSLVGGLAGNEQFF. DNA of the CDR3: TGTGCCAGCAGCTTAGTGGGGGGGCTAGCGGGAAATGAGCAGTTCTTC. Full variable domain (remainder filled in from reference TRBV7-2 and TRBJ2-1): GAGVSQSPSNKVTEKGKDVELRCDPISGHTALYWYRQSLGQGLEFLIYFQGNSAPDKSGLPSDRFSAERTGGSVSTLTIQRTQQEDSAVYLCASSLVGGLAGNEQFFGPGTRLTVL.

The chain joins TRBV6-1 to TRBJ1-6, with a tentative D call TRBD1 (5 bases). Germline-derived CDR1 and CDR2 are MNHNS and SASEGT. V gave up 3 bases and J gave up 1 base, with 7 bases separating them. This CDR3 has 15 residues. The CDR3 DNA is TGTGCCAGCAGTGACGGGGGTTCCTATAATTCACCCCTCCACTTT. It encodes CASSDGGSYNSPLHF.

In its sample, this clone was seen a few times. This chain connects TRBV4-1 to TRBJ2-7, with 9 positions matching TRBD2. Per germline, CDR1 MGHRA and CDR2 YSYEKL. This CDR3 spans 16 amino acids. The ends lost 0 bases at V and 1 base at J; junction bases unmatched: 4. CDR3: CASSQDPSGVSYEQYF. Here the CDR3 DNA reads TGCGCCAGCAGCCAAGATCCTAGCGGGGTGTCCTACGAGCAGTACTTC.

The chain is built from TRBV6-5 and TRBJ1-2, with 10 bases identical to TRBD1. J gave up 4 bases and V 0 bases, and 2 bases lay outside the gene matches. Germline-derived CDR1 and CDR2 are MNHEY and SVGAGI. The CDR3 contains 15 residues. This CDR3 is CASSYSDRGVYGYTF. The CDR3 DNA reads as TGTGCCAGCAGTTACTCGGACAGGGGGGTCTATGGCTACACCTTC.

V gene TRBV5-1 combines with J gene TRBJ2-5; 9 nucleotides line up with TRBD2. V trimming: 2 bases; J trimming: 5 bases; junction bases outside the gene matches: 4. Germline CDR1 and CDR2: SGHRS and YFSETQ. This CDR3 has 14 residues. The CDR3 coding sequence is TGCGCCAGCAGCTTCGCGGGAGGGTTGGAGACCCAGTACTTC. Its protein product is CASSFAGGLETQYF.

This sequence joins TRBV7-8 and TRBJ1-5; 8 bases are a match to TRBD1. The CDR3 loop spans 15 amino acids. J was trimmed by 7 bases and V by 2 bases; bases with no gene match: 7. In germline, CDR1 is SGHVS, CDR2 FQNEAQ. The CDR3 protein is CASSLWDRPGQPQHF. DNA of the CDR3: TGTGCCAGCAGCTTATGGGACAGGCCGGGGCAGCCCCAGCATTTT.

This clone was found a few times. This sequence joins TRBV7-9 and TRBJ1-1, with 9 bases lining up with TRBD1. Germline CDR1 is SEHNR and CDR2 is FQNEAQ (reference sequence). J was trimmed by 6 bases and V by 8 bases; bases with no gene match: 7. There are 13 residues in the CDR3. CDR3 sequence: CASDGQGSAEAFF. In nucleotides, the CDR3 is TGTGCCAGCGACGGACAGGGGTCGGCTGAAGCTTTCTTT.

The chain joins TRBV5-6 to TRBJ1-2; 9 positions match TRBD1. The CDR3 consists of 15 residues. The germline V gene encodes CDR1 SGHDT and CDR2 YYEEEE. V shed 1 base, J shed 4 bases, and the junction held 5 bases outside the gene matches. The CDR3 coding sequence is TGTGCCAGCAGCTTGCCGAGGACAGGGGTCTATGGCTACACCTTC. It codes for CASSLPRTGVYGYTF.